The T cell receptor (beta chain) under discussion was sequenced for a study of cytomegalovirus exposure and HLA in healthy donors. Study conclusions and caveats: The authors enumerated over 150 TCR beta chains as linked to cytomegalovirus.

The PCR had 60 Vbeta and 13 Jbeta primers. Produced via immunoSEQ multiplex PCR; TCRdb's table is partial and in-frame only. This sample has more than 85,000 clones, with 78% found just once. In the case of this clone: The antigen remains undetermined.

Trimming removed 7 bases at V and 1 base at J, with 10 bases between. CDR1 and CDR2 (germline): MNHNS, SASEGT. CDR3 size: 14 residues. The V call is TRBV6-1, the J call TRBJ2-2; D remains unclear. This sequence originates from a male donor in good health and CMV-seronegative. What was sequenced was PBMCs. The CDR3 nucleotides are TGTGCCAGCAAAAGACAAGTGAACACCGGGGAGCTGTTTTTT. Protein: CASKRQVNTGELFF.